These 24 T cell receptor beta chains were all obtained from the same sample, sequenced in a study of blood T cell repertoires in COVID-19 (dated by TCRdb to 2020 to 2022). Library preparation was by the immunoSEQ multiplex PCR assay. TCRdb stores this immuneACCESS table with in-frame sequences only. Part of the clones is absent; in the studies checked, under half of the shortfall reflects unresolved V genes, and no reason is known for the rest. Counted in this sample were more than 85,000 clones; 70% to 90% of them appeared once. The ten top clones hold approximately 5% of the sample. Sequencing used peripheral blood. Receptor source: a man in his 70s with acute or convalescent COVID-19.

The chain joins TRBV12-3 or TRBV12-4 to TRBJ1-2, with D perhaps TRBD1 (6 bases). The CDR3 has 13 residues. The V gene lost 6 bases and the J gene lost 3 bases, with 11 bases spanning the gap. The DNA for the CDR3 is TGTGCCAGCAGACTCAACAGGGACTATGGCTACACCTTC. It is translated as CASRLNRDYGYTF.

The V and J genes are TRBV6-5 and TRBJ1-1; no clear D. Between the trimmed V and J ends, which lost 0 bases and 2 bases, there was a span of 7 bases. In germline, CDR1 is MNHEY, CDR2 SVGAGI. This CDR3 is built from 14 residues. In DNA form, the CDR3 reads TGTGCCAGCAGTTACTCGATAGCTAACACTGAAGCTTTCTTT. Translated, it gives CASSYSIANTEAFF.

The sample holds one count of this clone. This sequence joins TRBV5-5 and TRBJ2-3; D unresolved. The CDR3 has 13 residues. V was clipped by 0 bases and J by 6 bases, with 8 bases between them. The germline V gene has CDR1 SGHKS and CDR2 YYEKEE (reference sequence). Here the CDR3 DNA reads TGTGCCAGCAGCTTGGGTTCTATTGATACGCAGTATTTT. Residues: CASSLGSIDTQYF.

The V gene is TRBV10-2, the J gene TRBJ2-7; possibly TRBD1 for D (5 bases). The V gene lost 5 bases and the J gene lost 7 bases, with 9 bases spanning the gap. Germline V gene lookup returns CDR1 WSHSY and CDR2 SAAADI. The CDR3 is 11 amino acids. CDR3: CASSPGIEQYV. The CDR3 nucleotides are TGCGCCAGCAGTCCAGGGATTGAGCAGTACGTC.

The chain has TRBV5-1 and TRBJ2-1; 7 bases are shared with TRBD1. V dropped 5 bases and J dropped 6; count of bases not matched to a gene: 14. Germline V CDR1 and CDR2: SGHRS, YFSETQ. This CDR3 comprises 16 residues. CDR3 in amino acids: CASRDGINRGFNEQFF. CDR3 nucleotide sequence: TGCGCCAGCAGGGATGGGATTAACAGGGGATTCAATGAGCAGTTCTTC.

The chain carries TRBV5-1 and TRBJ2-1, with D perhaps matching TRBD2 (6 bases). V lost 6 bases to trimming and J lost 7 bases, with 17 bases between them. CDR3 length equals 14 residues. CDR1 is SGHRS and CDR2 is YFSETQ in the germline V gene. The CDR3 nucleotides are TGCGCCAGCACCGGGACTCGAAGCATGAATGAGCAGTTCTTC. The encoded protein is CASTGTRSMNEQFF.

The chain joins TRBV29-1 to TRBJ1-1; D unresolved. V lost 4 bases and J 1 base, leaving 7 bases between the germline ends. The CDR3 loop spans 12 amino acids. Germline lookup yields CDR1 SQVTM and CDR2 ANQGSEA. CDR3 coding DNA: TGCAGCGTTGGGGAGGGGAACACTGAAGCTTTCTTT. Its protein product is CSVGEGNTEAFF. The complete variable domain, with remaining parts taken from reference TRBV29-1 and TRBJ1-1, reads SAVISQKPSRDICQRGTSLTIQCQVDSQVTMMFWYRQQPGQSLTLIATANQGSEATYESGFVIDKFPISRPNLTFSTLTVSNMSPEDSSIYLCSVGEGNTEAFFGQGTRLTVV.

V and J are TRBV19 and TRBJ1-2, with 9 bases identical to TRBD1. Germline loops: CDR1 LNHDA, CDR2 SQIVND (reference sequence). The V and J ends lost 6 bases and 4 bases, in that order; junction bases with no gene match: 9. The CDR3 has 15 residues. DNA for the CDR3: TGTGCCAGTAGCCCCACAGGGGGCGATCCCTATGGCTACACCTTC. Protein: CASSPTGGDPYGYTF.

J is TRBJ2-7 and V is TRBV27; D possibly corresponds to TRBD2 (6 bases). V lost 6 bases, J lost 4 bases, and 22 bases lay in between. The CDR3 runs to 16 residues. Germline loops: CDR1 MNHEY, CDR2 SMNVEV (reference sequence). The CDR3 sequence is CASREGGQSYRYEQYF. CDR3 coding DNA: TGTGCCAGCAGGGAAGGAGGGCAGTCCTATCGGTACGAGCAGTACTTC.

This chain links TRBV30 with TRBJ1-3; D is possibly TRBD1 (6 bases). CDR1 GTSNPN and CDR2 SVGIG come from the germline V gene (reference sequence). Trimming left V 3 bases short and J 4 bases short, with 16 bases between. CDR3 length: 15 residues. The CDR3 spells CAWSPGVGAGNTIYF. In nucleotides, the CDR3 is TGTGCCTGGAGCCCCGGAGTGGGGGCAGGAAACACCATATATTTT.

The J gene is TRBJ2-7, the V gene TRBV5-1; no clear D. Trimming took 1 base from V and 0 from J, leaving 11 bases between them. The CDR3 is 15 amino acids. Looked up from germline, CDR1 is SGHRS and CDR2 is YFSETQ. Here the CDR3 DNA reads TGCGCCAGCAGCTTGATCGCGGTGAGCTCCTACGAGCAGTACTTC. This gives the protein CASSLIAVSSYEQYF.

The chain combines TRBV5-1 with TRBJ2-3; 9 nucleotides match TRBD1. The J segment lost 0 bases and the V segment lost 3 bases, leaving 8 bases of the junction unmatched. Per the germline V gene, CDR1 is SGHRS and CDR2 is YFSETQ. The length of the CDR3 is 17 residues. The CDR3 DNA reads TGCGCCAGCAGCTCTCGCCTGGGACAGGGTAGCACAGATACGCAGTATTTT. This translates into CASSSRLGQGSTDTQYF.

V gene TRBV6-6 combines with J gene TRBJ1-1; D remains ambiguous. With 5 bases removed from V and 6 bases from J, the gap between germline ends came to 16 bases. The length of the CDR3 is 14 residues. Germline CDR1 and CDR2: MNHNY and SVGAGI (reference sequence). The CDR3 DNA follows: TGTGCCAGCAGTCATCATGAGGGTGAGGCTGAAGCTTTCTTT. Its translation is CASSHHEGEAEAFF.

The chain couples TRBV28 to TRBJ2-3; 15 bases fit TRBD2. From germline, CDR1 is MDHEN and CDR2 SYDVKM. V shed 2 bases and J 5 bases; nucleotides not matched to a gene: 8. CDR3 size: 18 residues. The CDR3 protein is CASSLRTSGGAGLDTQYF. Here the CDR3 DNA reads TGTGCCAGCAGTTTACGGACTAGCGGGGGGGCGGGACTAGATACGCAGTATTTT.

This chain links TRBV24-1 with TRBJ2-5; possible D gene TRBD1, 6 bases. Germline CDR1 and CDR2: KGHDR and SFDVKD. Trimming stripped 2 bases from V and 5 bases from J, with 11 bases between. The CDR3 extends over 14 amino acids. The CDR3 DNA is TGTGCCACCAGTGATTCAGGGGATTTGGAGACCCAGTACTTC. Encoded protein: CATSDSGDLETQYF.

The rearrangement joins TRBV5-1 to TRBJ2-1; 7 bases are shared with TRBD1. The CDR3 is made up of 15 amino acids. The trim removed 0 bases at V and 1 base at J, leaving 1 base unmatched. CDR1 SGHRS and CDR2 YFSETQ come from the germline V gene. The CDR3 protein is CASSLGGQSYNEQFF. The CDR3 coding sequence is TGCGCCAGCAGCTTGGGGGGACAGTCCTACAATGAGCAGTTCTTC.

J is TRBJ1-4 and V is TRBV19; tentative D call: TRBD1 (5 bases). Trimming removed 6 bases at V and 7 bases at J, with 15 bases between. This CDR3 region has 14 residues. The germline V gene has CDR1 LNHDA and CDR2 SQIVND (reference sequence). The CDR3: CASSRTPPGEKLFF. As DNA, the CDR3 is TGTGCCAGTAGCCGGACACCCCCCGGTGAAAAACTGTTTTTT.

This clone was seen just once. V usage is TRBV6-5 and J usage is TRBJ1-2, with D tentatively TRBD1 (5 bases). Germline V lookup: CDR1 MNHEY, CDR2 SVGAGI. This CDR3 is 13 amino acids long. The V end was cut by 10 bases, the J end by 4 bases, with 16 bases between. The CDR3 here is CATPDGRGYGYTF. CDR3 in DNA: TGTGCCACCCCGGACGGGAGGGGCTATGGCTACACCTTC.

V and J are TRBV28 and TRBJ1-6, with D maybe TRBD1 (6 bases). Germline CDR1 MDHEN, CDR2 SYDVKM. Trimming took off 3 bases at V and 0 bases at J, with 15 bases between the two ends. The CDR3 is 18 amino acids. The CDR3, as DNA: TGTGCCAGCAGTTTCCAGGGGCCGCCTTTCTCCTATAATTCACCCCTCCACTTT. Translated: CASSFQGPPFSYNSPLHF.

The chain carries TRBV28 and TRBJ1-2; the D gene is possibly TRBD1 (6 bases). Germline assignment: CDR1 MDHEN and CDR2 SYDVKM. CDR3 length: 13 residues. Between the trimmed V and J ends, which lost 5 bases and 4 bases, there was a span of 11 bases. The CDR3 coding sequence is TGTGCCAGCAGTCAAACAGGGATCTATGGCTACACCTTC. As protein: CASSQTGIYGYTF.

This sequence joins TRBV6-2 or TRBV6-3 and TRBJ1-5; D call uncertain. Germline V gives CDR1 MNHEY, CDR2 SVGEGT. V lost 5 bases and J lost 7, with 15 bases in between. The CDR3 runs to 14 residues. The CDR3 protein is CASSHAGLRQPQHF. DNA for the CDR3: TGTGCCAGCAGTCACGCGGGATTACGGCAGCCCCAGCATTTT.

This chain joins TRBV9 and TRBJ2-3, with 9 positions matching TRBD2. Trimming at V came to 0 bases and at J to 3 bases, leaving 14 bases not matched to a gene. Germline CDR1 reads SGDLS; CDR2 reads YYNGEE. The CDR3 spans 19 residues. This CDR3 is CASSVGFVAGAGVTDTQYF. The CDR3 DNA follows: TGTGCCAGCAGCGTAGGATTTGTAGCGGGGGCCGGAGTTACAGATACGCAGTATTTT.

The genes are TRBV18 and TRBJ1-3, with 9 nucleotides matching TRBD1. The V segment lost 3 bases and the J segment 2 bases; nucleotides outside the gene matches: 11. CDR3 length: 18 amino acids. The V gene's germline CDR1 is KGHSH and CDR2 LQKENI. CDR3 DNA sequence: TGTGCCAGCTCACCTATCGGCCATCGACAGGGGGCTGGAAACACCATATATTTT. This translates into CASSPIGHRQGAGNTIYF.

The V and J genes are TRBV5-4 and TRBJ2-5; 15 positions agree with TRBD2. V lost 4 bases, J lost 0 bases, and 7 bases stayed unmatched. The CDR3 runs 18 residues. Germline V gene sequence: CDR1 SGHNT, CDR2 YYREEE (reference sequence). The CDR3 coding sequence is TGTGCCAGCAGCCCTTCCGGGACTAGCGGGGGGAACCAAGAGACCCAGTACTTC. This encodes CASSPSGTSGGNQETQYF.